One and the same sample provided the 16 T cell receptor beta chains below, sequenced in a study of blood T cell repertoires in COVID-19. Profiled with immunoSEQ multiplex PCR; TCRdb holds only in-frame clones, not every one. The repertoire consists of some 320,000 clones, with more than 70% occurring once and the leading ten covering roughly 5%. Sample: PBMCs or T cells enriched from blood (not recorded which). The receptor source for this set is a woman in her 30s who had recovered from COVID-19.

The V gene is TRBV5-8, the J gene TRBJ1-1; D not certain. Trimming cost V 7 bases and J 1 base, with 8 bases left between them. Germline V gene sequence: CDR1 SGHTS, CDR2 YDEGEE. The length of the CDR3 is 12 residues. DNA for the CDR3: TGTGCCAGCCACCGGTGGAACACTGAAGCTTTCTTT. Its protein is CASHRWNTEAFF.

The chain is built from TRBV27 and TRBJ2-3; 7 bases are a match to TRBD1. Germline V lookup: CDR1 MNHEY, CDR2 SMNVEV (reference sequence). The V segment lost 5 bases and the J segment 2 bases; nucleotides outside the gene matches: 7. CDR3 length: 15 residues. The CDR3 here is CASSQTGWVTDTQYF. CDR3 DNA sequence: TGTGCCAGCAGTCAGACAGGGTGGGTCACAGATACGCAGTATTTT.

This chain joins TRBV3-1 (or the pseudogene TRBV3-2) and TRBJ2-2; the D gene is possibly TRBD1 (7 bases). The CDR3 is 16 amino acids. Germline V gene sequence: CDR1 LGHDT, CDR2 YNNKEL (reference sequence). The ends were cut back, 2 bases at V and 5 bases at J, with 15 bases in the middle. The CDR3 sequence: CASSQSLTGRTGELFF. CDR3 DNA: TGTGCCAGCAGCCAATCTTTGACAGGGAGGACCGGGGAGCTGTTTTTT.

This clone was seen just once. V is TRBV19 and J is TRBJ1-1; D is ambiguous. This CDR3 region has 15 residues. Trimming took off 5 bases at V and 0 bases at J, with 13 bases between the two ends. CDR1 and CDR2 from the germline V gene are LNHDA and SQIVND (reference sequence). This chain's CDR3 is CASSGRWNMNTEAFF. In DNA, the CDR3 is TGTGCCAGTAGTGGCAGGTGGAACATGAACACTGAAGCTTTCTTT.

The chain employs TRBV5-1 and TRBJ2-7; perhaps TRBD2 as D (5 bases). Germline V gene lookup returns CDR1 SGHRS and CDR2 YFSETQ. This CDR3 region has 16 residues. V was shortened by 0 bases and J by 2 bases, with 15 bases between the two germline ends. The CDR3 DNA reads as TGCGCCAGCAGCTTGGCCTCGCCGGACTTGGCCTACGAGCAGTACTTC. This codes for CASSLASPDLAYEQYF.

The chain couples TRBV10-3 to TRBJ1-5; TRBD1 matches 7 bases. Germline V lookup: CDR1 ENHRY, CDR2 SYGVKD. V was clipped by 2 bases and J by 5 bases; unmatched bases: 0. The CDR3 is made up of 13 amino acids. The CDR3, as DNA: TGTGCCATCAGTGAGGACAGGGATCAGCCCCAGCATTTT. As protein: CAISEDRDQPQHF.

In this sample, this clone turned up once. The chain joins TRBV4-1 to TRBJ1-4; D not certain. This CDR3 has 16 amino acids. The germline gives CDR1 MGHRA, CDR2 YSYEKL. V lost 4 bases and J lost 7, with 19 bases in between. The CDR3 coding sequence is TGCGCCAGCAGCCCGGCGGTGGTGAGGAGTAGTGAAAAACTGTTTTTT. Translation: CASSPAVVRSSEKLFF.

This chain connects TRBV7-9 to TRBJ2-7; D unclear. Trimming cost V 1 base and J 1 base, with 5 bases left between them. The CDR3 loop spans 13 amino acids. Germline-derived CDR1 and CDR2 are SEHNR and FQNEAQ (reference sequence). In nucleotides, the CDR3 is TGTGCCAGCAGCTTAGGAGTTTCCTACGAGCAGTACTTC. Translating it yields CASSLGVSYEQYF. Drawing the rest from reference TRBV7-9 and TRBJ2-7, the complete variable domain is DTGVSQNPRHKITKRGQNVTFRCDPISEHNRLYWYRQTLGQGPEFLTYFQNEAQLEKSRLLSDRFSAERPKGSFSTLEIQRTEQGDSAMYLCASSLGVSYEQYFGPGTRLTVT.

The chain combines TRBV6-5 with TRBJ1-2; weak D call: TRBD1 (6 bases). Trimming took off 6 bases at V and 6 bases at J, with 17 bases between the two ends. Germline loops: CDR1 MNHEY, CDR2 SVGAGI. The CDR3 loop spans 14 amino acids. CDR3 in DNA: TGTGCCAGCAGCGATAATGGACAGTACGATGGCTACACCTTC. Its translation is CASSDNGQYDGYTF.

The J gene is TRBJ2-7, the V gene TRBV7-8; possibly TRBD1 for D (6 bases). V was cut by 7 bases and J by 9 bases, with 13 bases left in between. Germline loops: CDR1 SGHVS, CDR2 FQNEAQ. CDR3 size: 11 residues. CDR3 protein: CASNQGLVQYF. The CDR3 DNA reads as TGTGCCAGCAATCAGGGGTTAGTGCAGTACTTC. The variable domain in full, completed from reference TRBV7-8 and TRBJ2-7, reads GAGVSQSPRYKVAKRGQDVALRCDPISGHVSLFWYQQALGQGPEFLTYFQNEAQLDKSGLPSDRFFAERPEGSVSTLKIQRTQQEDSAVYLCASNQGLVQYFGPGTRLTVT.

The chain recombines TRBV5-1 with TRBJ2-7, with 11 positions matching TRBD1. In germline, CDR1 is SGHRS, CDR2 YFSETQ. This CDR3 is built from 16 residues. Germline trimming cut 1 base from V and 2 bases from J; bases unmatched to any gene: 5. The CDR3 nucleotides are TGCGCCAGCAGCTTGTTGCCGGGACAGGGGGCCTACGAGCAGTACTTC. Translated, it gives CASSLLPGQGAYEQYF.

J is TRBJ1-6 and V is TRBV28; TRBD1 is a possible D gene (6 bases). V lost 3 bases to trimming and J lost 7 bases, with 13 bases between them. The CDR3 length is 15 residues. Per the germline V gene, CDR1 is MDHEN and CDR2 is SYDVKM. The CDR3 DNA is TGTGCCAGCAGTTTCAGAGGGGGTTCAAATTCACCCCTCCACTTT. Encoded protein: CASSFRGGSNSPLHF. The entire variable domain, with the rest obtained from reference TRBV28 and TRBJ1-6, is as follows: DVKVTQSSRYLVKRTGEKVFLECVQDMDHENMFWYRQDPGLGLRLIYFSYDVKMKEKGDIPEGYSVSREKKERFSLILESASTNQTSMYLCASSFRGGSNSPLHFGNGTRLTVT.

This clone has just a few counts. The chain uses TRBV28 and TRBJ2-1; the match to TRBD2 covers 10 bases. With 6 bases clipped from V and 4 bases from J, the junction kept 9 bases outside the gene matches. Germline loops: CDR1 MDHEN, CDR2 SYDVKM. CDR3 size: 16 residues. CDR3 region: CASRTSSGGPYNEQFF. The CDR3 nucleotides are TGTGCCAGCAGAACAAGTAGCGGGGGGCCATACAATGAGCAGTTCTTC.

As regards this clone: Other DNA sequences within the sample encode an identical CDR3. The chain uses TRBV2 and TRBJ1-6; 7 positions match TRBD1. This CDR3 is 13 amino acids long. The junction had 3 bases not matched to a gene; V was cut back by 6 bases and J by 7 bases. In germline, CDR1 is SNHLY, CDR2 FYNNEI. CDR3 sequence reads: CASRRGLNSPLHF. The CDR3 bases are TGTGCCAGCAGAAGGGGGCTCAATTCACCCCTCCACTTT.

The chain is built from TRBV5-8 and TRBJ1-2, with a tentative D call TRBD1 (5 bases). This CDR3 is built from 19 residues. V was pared by 0 bases and J by 4 bases, with 25 bases between. CDR1 SGHTS and CDR2 YDEGEE come from the germline V gene. CDR3 loop: CASSLGGFEDTGGTYGYTF. Here the CDR3 DNA reads TGTGCCAGCAGCTTGGGTGGATTTGAGGACACCGGCGGAACCTATGGCTACACCTTC.

Here the CDR3 reads CASSDIGYGYTF. In DNA, the CDR3 is TGTGCCAGCAGTGATATCGGCTATGGCTACACCTTC. The chain uses TRBV2 and TRBJ1-2; no reliable D call. Trimming stripped 3 bases from V and 4 bases from J, with 6 bases between. The CDR3 is 12 residues long. Per germline, CDR1 SNHLY and CDR2 FYNNEI.